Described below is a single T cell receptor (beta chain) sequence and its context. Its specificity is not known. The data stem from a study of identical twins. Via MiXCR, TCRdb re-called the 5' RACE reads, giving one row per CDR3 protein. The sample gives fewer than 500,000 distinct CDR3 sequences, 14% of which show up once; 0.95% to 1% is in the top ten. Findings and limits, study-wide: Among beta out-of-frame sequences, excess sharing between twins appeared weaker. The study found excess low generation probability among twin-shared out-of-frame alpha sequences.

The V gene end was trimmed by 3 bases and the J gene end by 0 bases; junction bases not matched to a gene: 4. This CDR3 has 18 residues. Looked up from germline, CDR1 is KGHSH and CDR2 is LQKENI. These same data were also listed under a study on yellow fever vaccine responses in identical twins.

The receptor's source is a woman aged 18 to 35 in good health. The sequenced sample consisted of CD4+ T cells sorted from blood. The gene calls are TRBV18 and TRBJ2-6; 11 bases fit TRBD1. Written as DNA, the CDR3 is TGTGCCAGCTCACCCGGGGACAGGGGGGCCTCTGGGGCCAACGTCCTGACTTTC. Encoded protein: CASSPGDRGASGANVLTF.